The entry below gives a single T cell receptor (beta chain) sequence along with its context. Its target is unknown. The data originate from a study of cytomegalovirus exposure and HLA in healthy donors. The PCR made use of 60 Vbeta and 13 Jbeta primers. The assay was immunoSEQ multiplex PCR, and TCRdb's table has in-frame clones only and misses some. The data contain 150,000 to 190,000 clones, 82% of them singletons. V was clipped by 8 bases and J by 5 bases; unmatched bases: 14. Per the germline V gene, CDR1 is SGDLS and CDR2 is YYNGEE. The CDR3 spans 15 residues. Study results and limitations: Most TCR beta V segments were productive about 90% or about 30% of the time in an earlier analysis. TCR beta chain V- and J-gene trimming was linked, in a later analysis, to a missense variant in DCLRE1C.

The rearrangement links TRBV9 to TRBJ2-7; 9 bases align to TRBD1. The source of this sequence is a woman aged 45-60 years in good health and CMV-seropositive. Sequences were obtained from PBMCs. CDR3 in amino acids: CASSNGGTGSDEQYF. DNA of the CDR3: TGTGCCAGTTCTAATGGGGGGACAGGGTCCGACGAGCAGTACTTC.